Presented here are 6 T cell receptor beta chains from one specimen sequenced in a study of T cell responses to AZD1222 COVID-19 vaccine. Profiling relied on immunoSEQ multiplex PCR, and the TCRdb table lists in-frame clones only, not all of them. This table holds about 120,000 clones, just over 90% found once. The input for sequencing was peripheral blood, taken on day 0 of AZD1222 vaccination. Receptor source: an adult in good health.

The CDR3 DNA sequence: TGTGCCTGGAGATCATCGGGGGCCACTGAAGCTTTCTTT. This gives the protein CAWRSSGATEAFF. The V call is TRBV30, the J call TRBJ1-1, with D tentatively TRBD1 (6 bases). This CDR3 region has 13 residues. Germline V gene lookup returns CDR1 GTSNPN and CDR2 SVGIG (reference sequence). V gave up 3 bases and J gave up 4 bases, with 12 bases separating them.

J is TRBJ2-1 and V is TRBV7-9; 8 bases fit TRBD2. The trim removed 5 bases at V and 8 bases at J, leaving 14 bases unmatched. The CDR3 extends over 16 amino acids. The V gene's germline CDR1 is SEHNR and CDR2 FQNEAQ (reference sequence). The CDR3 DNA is TGTGCCAGCAGCCCCCGGGAGGGCGGGGGCCTTTATGAGCAGTTCTTC. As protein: CASSPREGGGLYEQFF.

CDR3 region: CASSKGTLTYNEQFF. CDR3 in DNA: TGTGCCAGCAGTAAGGGGACTCTCACCTACAATGAGCAGTTCTTC. V usage is TRBV2 and J usage is TRBJ2-1, with D maybe TRBD2 (6 bases). The CDR3 spans 15 residues. With 5 bases removed from V and 2 bases from J, the gap between germline ends came to 13 bases. The germline V gene encodes CDR1 SNHLY and CDR2 FYNNEI. Full variable domain (missing parts from reference TRBV2 and TRBJ2-1): EPEVTQTPSHQVTQMGQEVILRCVPISNHLYFYWYRQILGQKVEFLVSFYNNEISEKSEIFDDQFSVERPDGSNFTLKIRSTKLEDSAMYFCASSKGTLTYNEQFFGPGTRLTVL.

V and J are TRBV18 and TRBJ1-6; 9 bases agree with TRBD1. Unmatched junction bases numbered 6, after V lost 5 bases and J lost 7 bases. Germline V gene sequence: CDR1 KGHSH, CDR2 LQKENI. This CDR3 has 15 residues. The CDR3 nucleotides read TGTGCCAGCTCATCCCAAGGACAGGGGAATTCACCCCTCCACTTT. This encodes CASSSQGQGNSPLHF.

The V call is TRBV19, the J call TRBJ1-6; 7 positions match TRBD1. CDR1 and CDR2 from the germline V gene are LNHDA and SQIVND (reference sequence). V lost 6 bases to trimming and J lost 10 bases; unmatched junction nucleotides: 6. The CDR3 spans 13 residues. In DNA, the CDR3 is TGTGCCAGTAGGCAGGGGGTTGTATCACCCCTCCACTTT. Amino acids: CASRQGVVSPLHF.

For the CDR3, the DNA is TGCGCCAGCAGCTTGCACTACGAGCAGTACTTC. Translation gives CASSLHYEQYF. J is TRBJ2-7 and V is TRBV5-1; D gene unclear. The CDR3 consists of 11 residues. V lost 1 base to trimming and J lost 3 bases, with 2 bases between them. Germline CDR1 and CDR2: SGHRS and YFSETQ.